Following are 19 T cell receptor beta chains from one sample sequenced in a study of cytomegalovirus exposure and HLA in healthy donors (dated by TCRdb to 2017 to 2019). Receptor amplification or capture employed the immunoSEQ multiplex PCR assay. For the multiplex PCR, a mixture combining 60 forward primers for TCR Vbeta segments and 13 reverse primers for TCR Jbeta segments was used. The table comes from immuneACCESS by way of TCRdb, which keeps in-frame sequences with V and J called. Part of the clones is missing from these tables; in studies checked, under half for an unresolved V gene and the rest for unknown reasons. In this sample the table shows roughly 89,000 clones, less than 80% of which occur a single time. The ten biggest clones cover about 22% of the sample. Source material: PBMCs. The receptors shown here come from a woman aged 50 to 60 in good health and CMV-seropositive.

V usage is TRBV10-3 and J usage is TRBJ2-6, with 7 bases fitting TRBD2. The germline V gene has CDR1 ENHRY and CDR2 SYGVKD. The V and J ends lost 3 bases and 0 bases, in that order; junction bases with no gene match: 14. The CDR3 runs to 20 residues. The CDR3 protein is CAISDLRGDPASSGANVLTF. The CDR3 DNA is TGTGCCATCAGTGATCTTCGGGGGGACCCCGCGAGCTCTGGGGCCAACGTCCTGACTTTC.

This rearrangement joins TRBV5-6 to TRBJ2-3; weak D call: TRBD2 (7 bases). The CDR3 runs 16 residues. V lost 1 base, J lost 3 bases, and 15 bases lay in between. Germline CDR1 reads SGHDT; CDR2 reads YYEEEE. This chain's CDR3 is CASSLWGGQGTDTQYF. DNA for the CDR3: TGTGCCAGCAGCTTGTGGGGAGGGCAGGGGACAGATACGCAGTATTTT.

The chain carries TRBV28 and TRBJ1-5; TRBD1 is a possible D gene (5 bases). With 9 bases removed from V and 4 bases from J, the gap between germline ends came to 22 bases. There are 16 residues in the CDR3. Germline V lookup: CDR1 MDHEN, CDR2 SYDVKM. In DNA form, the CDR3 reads TGTGCCAGTTCGGGCATTACGGGGGACTTTAATCAGCCCCAGCATTTT. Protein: CASSGITGDFNQPQHF.

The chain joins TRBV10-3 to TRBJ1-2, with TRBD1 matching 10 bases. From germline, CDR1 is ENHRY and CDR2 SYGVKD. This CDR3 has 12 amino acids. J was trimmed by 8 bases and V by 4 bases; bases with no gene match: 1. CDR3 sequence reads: CAISGTGGGYTF. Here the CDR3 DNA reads TGTGCCATCAGTGGGACAGGGGGAGGCTACACCTTC.

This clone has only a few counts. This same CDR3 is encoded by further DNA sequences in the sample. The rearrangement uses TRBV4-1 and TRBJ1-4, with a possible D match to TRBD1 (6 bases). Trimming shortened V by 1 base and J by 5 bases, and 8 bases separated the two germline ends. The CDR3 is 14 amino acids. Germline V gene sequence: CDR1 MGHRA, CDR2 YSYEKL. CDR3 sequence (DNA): TGCGCCAGCAGCCAAGGCACAGGGAATGAAAAACTGTTTTTT. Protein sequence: CASSQGTGNEKLFF.

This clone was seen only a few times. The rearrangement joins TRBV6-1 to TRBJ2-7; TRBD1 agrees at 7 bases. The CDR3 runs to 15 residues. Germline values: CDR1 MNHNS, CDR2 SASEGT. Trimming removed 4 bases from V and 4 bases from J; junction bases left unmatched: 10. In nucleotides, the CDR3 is TGTGCCAGCAGTGGGGGACAGCTAGCCGAATACGAGCAGTACTTC. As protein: CASSGGQLAEYEQYF.

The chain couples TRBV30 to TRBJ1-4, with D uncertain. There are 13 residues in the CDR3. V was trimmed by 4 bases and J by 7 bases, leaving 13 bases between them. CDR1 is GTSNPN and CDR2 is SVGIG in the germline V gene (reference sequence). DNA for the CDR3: TGTGCCTGGAATCCCGGGATGGGTGAAAAACTGTTTTTT. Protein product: CAWNPGMGEKLFF. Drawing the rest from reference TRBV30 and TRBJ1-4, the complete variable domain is SQTIHQWPATLVQPVGSPLSLECTVEGTSNPNLYWYRQAAGRGLQLLFYSVGIGQISSEVPQNLSASRPQDRQFILSSKKLLLSDSGFYLCAWNPGMGEKLFFGSGTQLSVL.

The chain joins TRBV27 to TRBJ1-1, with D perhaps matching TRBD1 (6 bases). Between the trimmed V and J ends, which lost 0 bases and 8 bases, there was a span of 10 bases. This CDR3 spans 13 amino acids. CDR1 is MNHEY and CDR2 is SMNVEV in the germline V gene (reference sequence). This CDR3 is CASSLSPGTEAFF. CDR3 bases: TGTGCCAGCAGTTTATCCCCCGGGACAGAAGCTTTCTTT.

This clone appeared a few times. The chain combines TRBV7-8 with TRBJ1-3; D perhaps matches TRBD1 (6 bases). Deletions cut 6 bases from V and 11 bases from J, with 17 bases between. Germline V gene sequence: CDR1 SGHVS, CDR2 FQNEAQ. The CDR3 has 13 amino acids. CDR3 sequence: CASRPYRDEAIYF. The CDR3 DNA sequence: TGTGCCAGCAGACCTTACAGGGACGAGGCCATATATTTT.

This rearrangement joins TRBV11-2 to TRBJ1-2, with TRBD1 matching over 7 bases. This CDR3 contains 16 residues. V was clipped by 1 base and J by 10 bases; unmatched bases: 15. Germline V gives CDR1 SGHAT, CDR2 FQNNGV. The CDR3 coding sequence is TGTGCCAGCAGCTTAGTCCGATCGTCAGGGGGACAAGTCTACACCTTC. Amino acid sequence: CASSLVRSSGGQVYTF.

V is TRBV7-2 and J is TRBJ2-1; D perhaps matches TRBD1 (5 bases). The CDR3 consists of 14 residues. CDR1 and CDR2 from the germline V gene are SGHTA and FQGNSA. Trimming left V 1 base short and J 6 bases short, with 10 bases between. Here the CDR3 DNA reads TGTGCCAGCAGCTTAGTAGGGGCCCTCAATGAGCAGTTCTTC. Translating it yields CASSLVGALNEQFF.

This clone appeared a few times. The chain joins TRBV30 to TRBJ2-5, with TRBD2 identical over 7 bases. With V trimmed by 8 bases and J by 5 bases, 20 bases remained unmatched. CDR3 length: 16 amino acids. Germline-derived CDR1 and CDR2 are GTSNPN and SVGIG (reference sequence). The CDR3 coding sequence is TGTGCCCTGGGGAAGCCGGGACTACCCGTAACGGAGACCCAGTACTTC. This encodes CALGKPGLPVTETQYF.

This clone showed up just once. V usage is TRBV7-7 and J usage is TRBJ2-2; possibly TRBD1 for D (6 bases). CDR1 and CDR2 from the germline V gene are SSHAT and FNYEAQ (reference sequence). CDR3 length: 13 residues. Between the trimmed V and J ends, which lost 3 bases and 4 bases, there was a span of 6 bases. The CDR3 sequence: CASSLDSTGELFF. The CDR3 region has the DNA TGTGCCAGCAGCTTGGACAGCACCGGGGAGCTGTTTTTT.

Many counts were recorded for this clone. CDR3 residues: CASSPFLDYNEKLFF. The DNA of the CDR3 is TGTGCCAGCAGCCCTTTTTTGGACTATAATGAAAAACTGTTTTTT. The chain has TRBV7-9 and TRBJ1-4; no reliable D call. The CDR3 is 15 amino acids. The germline V and J ends were trimmed by 5 bases and 4 bases, with 14 bases remaining between them. Per the germline V gene, CDR1 is SEHNR and CDR2 is FQNEAQ (reference sequence).

The CDR3: CASSSTRESSYEQYF. CDR3 nucleotides: TGTGCCAGCAGTTCTACACGGGAAAGCTCCTACGAGCAGTACTTC. The chain employs TRBV7-8 and TRBJ2-7; D might be TRBD2 (5 bases). CDR1 and CDR2 from the germline V gene are SGHVS and FQNEAQ. The germline V and J ends were trimmed by 6 bases and 0 bases, with 15 bases remaining between them. This CDR3 has 15 amino acids.

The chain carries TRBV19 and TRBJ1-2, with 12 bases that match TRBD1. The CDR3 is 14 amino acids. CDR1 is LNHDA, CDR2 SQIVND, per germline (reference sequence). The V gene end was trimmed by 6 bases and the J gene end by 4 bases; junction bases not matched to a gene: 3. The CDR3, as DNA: TGTGCCAGTAGCGGGACAGGGGGCTTCTATGGCTACACCTTC. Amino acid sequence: CASSGTGGFYGYTF.

The CDR3 here is CASHGPQGNTIYF. CDR3 sequence (DNA): TGTGCCAGCCATGGGCCCCAGGGAAACACCATATATTTT. The chain recombines TRBV25-1 with TRBJ1-3; D is undetermined. The V gene's germline CDR1 is MGHDK and CDR2 SYGVNS. V dropped 8 bases and J dropped 4 bases, with 12 bases sitting between them. This CDR3 is built from 13 residues.

CDR3 sequence: CASSLLPPGQGGAGELFF. CDR3 sequence (DNA): TGCGCCAGCAGCTTACTCCCGCCGGGACAAGGGGGTGCCGGGGAGCTGTTTTTT. The chain is built from TRBV5-1 and TRBJ2-2; possibly TRBD1 for D (6 bases). This CDR3 spans 18 amino acids. Germline V gene data show CDR1 as SGHRS and CDR2 as YFSETQ. Trimming shortened V by 2 bases and J by 6 bases, and 23 bases separated the two germline ends.

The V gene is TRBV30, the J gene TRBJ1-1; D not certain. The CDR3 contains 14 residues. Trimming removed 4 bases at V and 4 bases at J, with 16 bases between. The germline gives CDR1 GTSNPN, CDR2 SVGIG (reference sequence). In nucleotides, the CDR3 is TGTGCCTGGAATCTCGGCGGATTAGGCACTGAAGCTTTCTTT. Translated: CAWNLGGLGTEAFF. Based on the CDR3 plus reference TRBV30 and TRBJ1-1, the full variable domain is SQTIHQWPATLVQPVGSPLSLECTVEGTSNPNLYWYRQAAGRGLQLLFYSVGIGQISSEVPQNLSASRPQDRQFILSSKKLLLSDSGFYLCAWNLGGLGTEAFFGQGTRLTVV.